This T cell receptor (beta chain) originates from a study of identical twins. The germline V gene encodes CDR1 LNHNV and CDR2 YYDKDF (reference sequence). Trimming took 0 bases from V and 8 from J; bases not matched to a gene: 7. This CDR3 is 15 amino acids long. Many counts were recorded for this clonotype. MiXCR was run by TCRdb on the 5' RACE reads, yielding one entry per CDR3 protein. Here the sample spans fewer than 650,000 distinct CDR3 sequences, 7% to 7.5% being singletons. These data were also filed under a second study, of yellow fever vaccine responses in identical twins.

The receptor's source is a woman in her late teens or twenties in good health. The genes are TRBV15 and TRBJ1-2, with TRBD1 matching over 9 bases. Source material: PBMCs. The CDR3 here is CATSRDRRQGEGYTF. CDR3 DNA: TGTGCCACCAGCAGAGATCGTCGACAGGGGGAAGGCTACACCTTC.